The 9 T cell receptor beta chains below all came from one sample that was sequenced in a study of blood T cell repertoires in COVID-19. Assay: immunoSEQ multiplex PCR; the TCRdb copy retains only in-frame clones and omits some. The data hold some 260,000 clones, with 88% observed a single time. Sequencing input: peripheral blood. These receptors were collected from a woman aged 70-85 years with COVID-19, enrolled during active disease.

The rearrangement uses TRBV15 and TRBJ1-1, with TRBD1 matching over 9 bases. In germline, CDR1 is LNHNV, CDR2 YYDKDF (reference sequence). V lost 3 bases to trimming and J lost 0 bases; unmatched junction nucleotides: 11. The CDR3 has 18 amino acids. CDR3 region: CATSSDNRGLGLNTEAFF. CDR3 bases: TGTGCCACCAGCAGTGATAACAGGGGGCTCGGTTTGAACACTGAAGCTTTCTTT. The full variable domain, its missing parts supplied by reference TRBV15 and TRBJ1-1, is DAMVIQNPRYQVTQFGKPVTLSCSQTLNHNVMYWYQQKSSQAPKLLFHYYDKDFNNEADTPDNFQSRRPNTSFCFLDIRSPGLGDTAMYLCATSSDNRGLGLNTEAFFGQGTRLTVV.

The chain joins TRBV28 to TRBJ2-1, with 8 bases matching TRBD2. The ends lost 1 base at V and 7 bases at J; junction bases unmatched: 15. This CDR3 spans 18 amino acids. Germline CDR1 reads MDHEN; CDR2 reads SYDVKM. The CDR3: CASSLLAGAGVGGNEQFF. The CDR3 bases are TGTGCCAGCAGTTTATTAGCCGGAGCGGGAGTGGGAGGGAATGAGCAGTTCTTC.

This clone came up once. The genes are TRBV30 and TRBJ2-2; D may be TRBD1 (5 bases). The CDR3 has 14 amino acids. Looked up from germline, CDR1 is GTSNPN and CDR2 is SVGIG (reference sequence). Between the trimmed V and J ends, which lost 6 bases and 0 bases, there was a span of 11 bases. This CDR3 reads CACRQNANTGELFF. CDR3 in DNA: TGTGCCTGTCGACAGAACGCGAACACCGGGGAGCTGTTTTTT. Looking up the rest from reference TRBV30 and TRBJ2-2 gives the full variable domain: SQTIHQWPATLVQPVGSPLSLECTVEGTSNPNLYWYRQAAGRGLQLLFYSVGIGQISSEVPQNLSASRPQDRQFILSSKKLLLSDSGFYLCACRQNANTGELFFGEGSRLTVL.

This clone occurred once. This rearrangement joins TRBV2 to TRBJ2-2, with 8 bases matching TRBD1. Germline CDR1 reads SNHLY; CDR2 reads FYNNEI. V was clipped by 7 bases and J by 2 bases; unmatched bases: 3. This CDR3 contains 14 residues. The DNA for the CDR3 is TGTGCCAGCAAGGGACAGGTTAACACCGGGGAGCTGTTTTTT. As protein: CASKGQVNTGELFF.

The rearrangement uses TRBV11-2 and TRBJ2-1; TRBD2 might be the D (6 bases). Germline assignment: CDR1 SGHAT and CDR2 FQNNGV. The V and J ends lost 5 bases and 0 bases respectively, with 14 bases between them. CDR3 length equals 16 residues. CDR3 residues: CASSATSRSSYNEQFF. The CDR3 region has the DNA TGTGCCAGCAGCGCAACTAGCCGTAGCTCCTACAATGAGCAGTTCTTC.

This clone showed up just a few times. The CDR3 here is CASSSSRNTEAFF. The CDR3 nucleotides read TGCGCCAGCAGCTCTTCTAGGAACACTGAAGCTTTCTTT. The V call is TRBV5-1, the J call TRBJ1-1, with no clear D. The germline V and J ends were trimmed by 3 bases and 1 base, with 7 bases remaining between them. Germline V CDR1 and CDR2: SGHRS, YFSETQ. CDR3 length: 13 amino acids.

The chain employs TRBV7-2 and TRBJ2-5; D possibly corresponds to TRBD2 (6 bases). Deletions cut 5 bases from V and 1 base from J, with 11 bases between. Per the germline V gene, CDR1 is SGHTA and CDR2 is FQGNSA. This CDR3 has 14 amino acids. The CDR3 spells CASSPQTSQETQYF. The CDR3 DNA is TGTGCCAGCAGCCCCCAGACTAGCCAAGAGACCCAGTACTTC.

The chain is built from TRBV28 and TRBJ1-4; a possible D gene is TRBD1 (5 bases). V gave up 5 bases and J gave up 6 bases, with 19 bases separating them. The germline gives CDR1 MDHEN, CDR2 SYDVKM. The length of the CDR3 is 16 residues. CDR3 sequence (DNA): TGTGCCAGCAGTCATCATGCAGGGTTATCGGATGAAAAACTGTTTTTT. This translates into CASSHHAGLSDEKLFF.

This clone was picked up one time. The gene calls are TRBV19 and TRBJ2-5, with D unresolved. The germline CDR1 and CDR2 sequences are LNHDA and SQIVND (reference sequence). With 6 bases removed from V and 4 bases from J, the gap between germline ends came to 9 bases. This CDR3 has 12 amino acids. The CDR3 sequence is CASSLSPETQYF. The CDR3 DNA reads TGTGCCAGTAGCTTATCCCCAGAGACCCAGTACTTC.